This TCR beta chain came from a study of CD8 T cells in ankylosing spondylitis (dated by TCRdb to about 2017). About the study as a whole: T cell receptor beta repertoires were profiled in healthy donors and ankylosing spondylitis patients so that disease-linked TCR variants could be found. In total, the full study cohort was made up of 108 healthy donors and more than 20 ankylosing spondylitis patients. Samples of peripheral blood were taken, and for ankylosing spondylitis patients, synovial fluid was collected as well. Summary of the overall study and its limitations: Some TCR beta motif variants had previously been reported in synovial fluid and blood of reactive arthritis patients, which suggested common disease-initiation mechanisms. In peripheral blood, the disease-linked clones were found at relatively low frequencies and had a CD8+ phenotype. A TCR beta motif made up of 7 to 9 highly homologous amino acid variants appeared to be characteristic of blood from ankylosing spondylitis patients. According to the report, matched synovial fluid samples from ankylosing spondylitis patients were significantly enriched for the disease-linked clones.

V lost 6 bases and J lost 7 bases, and the count of bases not matched to a germline gene is 8. CDR1 and CDR2, per the germline V gene, are ENHRY and SYGVKD. Inclusive of the bounding cysteine and phenylalanine, the CDR3 is 15 residues long. Kept here is only the CDR3 DNA, which spans 45 bases and is read in frame from base 1. Of note for this clonotype: It lacks a known antigen. No base qualities exist here, and no much larger clone lies one base off it.

Sequencing relied on an Illumina HiSeq 2500. Quantitative 5'-RACE with molecular barcodes was used to prepare TCR beta libraries. Under the source paper's analysis protocol: To identify disease-linked TCR variants, a new computational method was used, one built on a probabilistic model of VDJ rearrangement. In-frame beta chains were kept once TCRdb had trimmed the public reads at Q25 with fastp and called clones with MiXCR. Each entry merges the rows of one CDR3 protein and shows their most common DNA and genes. These V and J calls originate from TCRdb's pipeline instead of the authors' own analysis. This sample lists about 450,000 distinct CDR3 sequences; about 24% were detected once. The ten largest make up 0.89% of the sample.

The receptor was isolated from a male donor with ankylosing spondylitis. Sequencing was performed on blood, either unsorted or a sorted T cell fraction (not recorded which). This chain is built from TRBV10-3 and TRBJ1-5, with TRBD1 identical over 11 junction bases. The DNA sequence follows: TGTGCCATCAGCGGGGGACAGGGGGAAGGGCAGCCCCAGCATTTT. The encoded protein is CAISGGQGEGQPQHF.